This T cell receptor beta chain was documented in a study of immune evolution from preneoplasia to lung adenocarcinoma. Broader study findings: Compared with EGFR-mutant or double wild-type lesions, KRAS-mutant nodules were more clonal.

TCRdb keeps only in-frame clones here, not all; method: immunoSEQ multiplex PCR. The sample consists of approximately 4,100 clones, more than 65% of them appearing once. Patients had resection in Japan or China between about 2014 and 2018. Nucleic acids came from premalignant or tumor cells enriched by macro-dissection. Remarks on this clone: Its antigen is unidentified.

Trimming stripped 2 bases from V and 4 bases from J, with 12 bases between. Germline V gene lookup returns CDR1 GTSNPN and CDR2 SVGIG (reference sequence). The CDR3 is 14 amino acids. The V and J genes are TRBV30 and TRBJ1-5; a possible D gene is TRBD1 (6 bases). The clonotype originates from an older person with invasive lung adenocarcinoma. Some clones in this sample may be carry-over from other donors' samples. Source material: FFPE invasive lung adenocarcinoma tissue. The CDR3: CAWSPRDKNQPQHF. The CDR3 nucleotides are TGTGCCTGGAGTCCCCGGGACAAAAATCAGCCCCAGCATTTT.